These 22 T cell receptor beta chains share one sample of origin, sequenced in a study of cytomegalovirus exposure and HLA in healthy donors. A multiplex PCR was run with 60 Vbeta primers and 13 Jbeta primers. Sequencing was performed with immunoSEQ multiplex PCR; in TCRdb, only in-frame clones are kept and a portion is missing. The table lists 90,000 to 120,000 clones, about 77% of them singletons. Sequenced sample: PBMCs. These receptors all come from a young woman in good health and CMV-seropositive.

The chain couples TRBV19 to TRBJ2-7, with D tentatively TRBD2 (5 bases). The CDR3 has 14 amino acids. CDR1 and CDR2 from the germline V gene are LNHDA and SQIVND (reference sequence). The ends were cut back, 3 bases at V and 3 bases at J, with 12 bases in the middle. Here the CDR3 DNA reads TGTGCCAGTAGTATGGGAGCTCCGTACTACGAGCAGTACTTC. Encoded protein: CASSMGAPYYEQYF. The full variable domain, with the rest looked up from reference TRBV19 and TRBJ2-7, is DGGITQSPKYLFRKEGQNVTLSCEQNLNHDAMYWYRQDPGQGLRLIYYSQIVNDFQKGDIAEGYSVSREKKESFPLTVTSAQKNPTAFYLCASSMGAPYYEQYFGPGTRLTVT.

The rearrangement joins TRBV4-3 to TRBJ2-5, with 8 bases lining up with TRBD2. Germline-derived CDR1 and CDR2 are LGHNA and YSLEER. The trim removed 5 bases at V and 4 bases at J, leaving 9 bases unmatched. The CDR3 length is 15 residues. CDR3 sequence (DNA): TGCGCCAGCAGCAGGGGGGCGGGAGGAGGAGAGACCCAGTACTTC. Protein sequence: CASSRGAGGGETQYF.

The chain uses TRBV4-1 and TRBJ2-7; D is unclear. V gave up 1 base and J gave up 3 bases, with 10 bases separating them. Germline CDR1 reads MGHRA; CDR2 reads YSYEKL. This CDR3 region has 14 residues. The CDR3 sequence: CASSQGAVYYEQYF. The CDR3, as DNA: TGCGCCAGCAGCCAAGGGGCAGTATACTACGAGCAGTACTTC.

This chain connects TRBV28 to TRBJ1-2; 8 positions agree with TRBD1. V was pared by 6 bases and J by 7 bases, with 7 bases of the junction left unmatched. The CDR3 is 13 residues long. Germline CDR1 reads MDHEN; CDR2 reads SYDVKM. This CDR3 reads CASSLDRDGGYTF. The CDR3 nucleotides are TGTGCCAGCAGCCTGGACAGGGATGGTGGCTACACCTTC.

The V and J genes are TRBV6-5 and TRBJ2-7, with a tentative D call TRBD2 (5 bases). Looked up from germline, CDR1 is MNHEY and CDR2 is SVGAGI. There are 15 residues in the CDR3. V lost 2 bases to trimming and J lost 2 bases, with 13 bases between them. CDR3 loop: CASSYGADFTYEQYF. For the CDR3, the DNA is TGTGCCAGCAGTTACGGCGCGGACTTCACCTACGAGCAGTACTTC.

The genes are TRBV7-9 and TRBJ2-7; tentative D call: TRBD1 (5 bases). Germline CDR1 SEHNR, CDR2 FQNEAQ (reference sequence). The CDR3 is made up of 15 amino acids. Trimming pared 1 base from V and 2 bases from J, leaving 12 bases between. In DNA, the CDR3 is TGTGCCAGCAGCTTAGGGCCAGGGCCCACCTACGAGCAGTACTTC. It translates to CASSLGPGPTYEQYF. The whole variable domain, remainder taken from reference TRBV7-9 and TRBJ2-7, is DTGVSQNPRHKITKRGQNVTFRCDPISEHNRLYWYRQTLGQGPEFLTYFQNEAQLEKSRLLSDRFSAERPKGSFSTLEIQRTEQGDSAMYLCASSLGPGPTYEQYFGPGTRLTVT.

This chain uses TRBV9 with TRBJ2-7; TRBD2 might be the D (6 bases). V lost 3 bases and J 3 bases, leaving 16 bases between the germline ends. The CDR3 has 15 amino acids. Germline V gives CDR1 SGDLS, CDR2 YYNGEE. This CDR3 is CASSEEGYSGYEQYF. CDR3 nucleotides: TGTGCCAGCAGCGAGGAGGGCTACAGCGGCTACGAGCAGTACTTC.

CDR3: CASSQDGAGGSGELFF. CDR3 DNA sequence: TGCGCCAGCAGCCAAGATGGGGCAGGGGGCTCCGGGGAGCTGTTTTTT. This chain uses TRBV4-3 with TRBJ2-2, with 8 nucleotides matching TRBD1. This CDR3 spans 16 amino acids. Germline CDR1 LGHNA, CDR2 YSLEER. Losses at the gene ends were 0 bases for V and 6 bases for J; bases not matched to a gene: 6.

The chain couples TRBV29-1 to TRBJ2-2; 7 bases line up with TRBD2. The CDR3 runs to 14 residues. J was trimmed by 7 bases and V by 6 bases; bases with no gene match: 11. CDR1 and CDR2 from the germline V gene are SQVTM and ANQGSEA. CDR3 in amino acids: CSVPGRENGGELFF. DNA of the CDR3: TGCAGCGTCCCAGGGCGGGAGAACGGCGGGGAGCTGTTTTTT.

The rearrangement joins TRBV15 to TRBJ2-7, with D possibly TRBD2 on 5 matching bases. Germline loops: CDR1 LNHNV, CDR2 YYDKDF (reference sequence). This CDR3 spans 16 amino acids. V gave up 1 base and J gave up 0 bases, with 13 bases separating them. CDR3 sequence (DNA): TGTGCCACCAGCAGAGTTAGCGTACTTAGCTCCTACGAGCAGTACTTC. It yields the protein CATSRVSVLSSYEQYF.

The rearrangement uses TRBV28 and TRBJ1-1; tentative D call: TRBD1 (5 bases). The CDR3 contains 12 residues. Germline CDR1 is MDHEN and CDR2 is SYDVKM. V was pared by 3 bases and J by 7 bases, with 9 bases between. Written as DNA, the CDR3 is TGTGCCAGCAGTTTGGATCAGGGTGAAGCTTTCTTT. This gives the protein CASSLDQGEAFF.

The chain carries TRBV7-8 and TRBJ2-3; 13 bases are shared with TRBD2. From germline, CDR1 is SGHVS and CDR2 FQNEAQ. The CDR3 contains 16 residues. V dropped 5 bases and J dropped 3; count of bases not matched to a gene: 5. CDR3 sequence: CASSNGLAGVTDTQYF. The DNA for the CDR3 is TGTGCCAGCAGCAACGGACTAGCGGGAGTTACAGATACGCAGTATTTT.

This chain uses TRBV10-3 with TRBJ1-5; TRBD1 might be the D (6 bases). V was clipped by 11 bases and J by 1 base, with 12 bases between them. The CDR3 has 13 amino acids. Germline V gives CDR1 ENHRY, CDR2 SYGVKD. The CDR3 DNA is TGTGCCTCCCATCAGGGGAGCAATCAGCCCCAGCATTTT. Translated, it gives CASHQGSNQPQHF.

The chain recombines TRBV5-1 with TRBJ2-1, with TRBD2 identical over 12 bases. The germline V gene encodes CDR1 SGHRS and CDR2 YFSETQ. There are 14 residues in the CDR3. Losses at the gene ends were 3 bases for V and 8 bases for J; bases not matched to a gene: 3. CDR3 amino acids: CASSSLAGGDEQFF. DNA of the CDR3: TGCGCCAGCAGCTCGCTAGCGGGAGGGGATGAGCAGTTCTTC.

The gene calls are TRBV21-1 and TRBJ1-2. TRBV21-1 is deemed a pseudogene. CDR3 length: 13 amino acids. DNA of the CDR3: TGTGCCAGCAGCCCTTTGGGAGGAGATGGCTACACCTTC. Its protein product is CASSPLGGDGYTF.

This clone was seen more than once but under ten times. The chain carries TRBV28 and TRBJ2-7; the D gene is possibly TRBD1 (7 bases). Germline assignment: CDR1 MDHEN and CDR2 SYDVKM. V lost 3 bases and J lost 6, with 18 bases in between. CDR3 length: 15 residues. CDR3 in DNA: TGTGCCAGCAGTTTTGGAGGGACAGACGTTTCCGAGCAGTACTTC. It specifies CASSFGGTDVSEQYF.

The rearrangement joins TRBV7-2 to TRBJ2-5, with a weak D call TRBD2 (6 bases). Germline V gene data show CDR1 as SGHTA and CDR2 as FQGNSA. Trimming pared 5 bases from V and 3 bases from J, leaving 10 bases between. The CDR3 consists of 13 residues. CDR3 in amino acids: CASSPGVKETQYF. Written as DNA, the CDR3 is TGTGCCAGCAGCCCGGGAGTTAAAGAGACCCAGTACTTC.

The chain carries TRBV6-4 and TRBJ1-1, with TRBD1 as a possible D gene (6 bases). Trimming removed 4 bases from V and 4 bases from J, with 13 bases in between. Germline V gene sequence: CDR1 MRHNA, CDR2 SNTAGT. This CDR3 has 14 residues. This chain's CDR3 is CASSASTGVTEAFF. In DNA, the CDR3 is TGTGCCAGCAGTGCATCGACAGGTGTCACTGAAGCTTTCTTT.

With regard to this clone: Other DNA sequences in the same sample also yield this CDR3. The gene calls are TRBV9 and TRBJ2-7; TRBD1 matches at 8 bases. CDR1 and CDR2 (germline): SGDLS, YYNGEE. The CDR3 runs to 14 residues. Trimming cost V 0 bases and J 4 bases; bases outside gene matches: 3. Here the CDR3 DNA reads TGTGCCAGCAGCGTAGCTACAGGGGGGTACGAGCAGTACTTC. Translated, it gives CASSVATGGYEQYF.

The rearrangement uses TRBV6-5 and TRBJ2-1; 9 nucleotides line up with TRBD2. The CDR3 loop spans 16 amino acids. The germline CDR1 and CDR2 sequences are MNHEY and SVGAGI. V trimming: 4 bases; J trimming: 3 bases; junction bases outside the gene matches: 7. In DNA, the CDR3 is TGTGCCAGCAGTTCCTTAGCGGGAGCAGGCTACAATGAGCAGTTCTTC. Translated: CASSSLAGAGYNEQFF.

This clone has only a few counts. The chain links TRBV21-1 to TRBJ1-4; TRBD1 was called by the table and not checked on the DNA. TRBV21-1 constitutes a pseudogene. The CDR3 sequence is 14 residues long. The CDR3 nucleotides are TGTGCCAGCAAATTTGAGACAGTTAATGAAAAACTGTTTTTT. It codes for CASKFETVNEKLFF.

The chain links TRBV29-1 to TRBJ2-5, with D perhaps TRBD1 (6 bases). The tail of the sequence fits TRBJ2-7 better, so the J call may be wrong. The CDR3 length is 12 residues. The V gene's germline CDR1 is SQVTM and CDR2 ANQGSEA. The CDR3 loop reads CSVQGNAYEQYF. CDR3 bases: TGCAGCGTCCAGGGGAACGCCTACGAGCAGTACTTC.